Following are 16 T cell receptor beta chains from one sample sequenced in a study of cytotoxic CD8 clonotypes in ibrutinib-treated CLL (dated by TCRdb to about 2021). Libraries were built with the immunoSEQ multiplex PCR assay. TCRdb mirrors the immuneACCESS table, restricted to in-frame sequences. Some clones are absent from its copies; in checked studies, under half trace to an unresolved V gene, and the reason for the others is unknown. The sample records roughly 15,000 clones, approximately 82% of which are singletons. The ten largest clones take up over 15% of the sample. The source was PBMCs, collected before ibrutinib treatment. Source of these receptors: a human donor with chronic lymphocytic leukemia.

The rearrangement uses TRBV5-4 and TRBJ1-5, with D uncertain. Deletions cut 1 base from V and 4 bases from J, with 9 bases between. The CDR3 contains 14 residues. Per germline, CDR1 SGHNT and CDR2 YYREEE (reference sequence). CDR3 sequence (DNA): TGTGCCAGCAGCTTGCTTGGAGGGAATCAGCCCCAGCATTTT. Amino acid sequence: CASSLLGGNQPQHF.

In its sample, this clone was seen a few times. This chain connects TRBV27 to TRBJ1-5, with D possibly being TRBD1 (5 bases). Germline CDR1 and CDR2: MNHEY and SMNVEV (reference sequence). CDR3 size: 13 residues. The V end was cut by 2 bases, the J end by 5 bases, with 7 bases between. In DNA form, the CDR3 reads TGTGCCAGCAGTTTAGGGGCCGATCAGCCCCAGCATTTT. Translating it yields CASSLGADQPQHF.

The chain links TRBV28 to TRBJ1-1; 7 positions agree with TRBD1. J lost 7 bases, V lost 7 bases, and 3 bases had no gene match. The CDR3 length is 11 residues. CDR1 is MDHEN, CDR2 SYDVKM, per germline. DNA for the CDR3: TGTGCCAGCACCCAGGGGGTTGAAGCTTTCTTT. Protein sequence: CASTQGVEAFF.

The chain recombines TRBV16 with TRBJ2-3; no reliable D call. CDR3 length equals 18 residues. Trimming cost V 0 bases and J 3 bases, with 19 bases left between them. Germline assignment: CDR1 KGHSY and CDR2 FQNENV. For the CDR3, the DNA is TGTGCCAGCAGCCAATCGGGCGTGGAACTAAGAATTACAGATACGCAGTATTTT. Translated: CASSQSGVELRITDTQYF.

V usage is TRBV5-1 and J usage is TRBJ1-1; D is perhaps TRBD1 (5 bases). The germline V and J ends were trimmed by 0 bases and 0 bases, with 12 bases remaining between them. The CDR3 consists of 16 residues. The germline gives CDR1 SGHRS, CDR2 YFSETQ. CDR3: CASSLAQGSMNTEAFF. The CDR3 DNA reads TGCGCCAGCAGCTTGGCCCAGGGTTCCATGAACACTGAAGCTTTCTTT.

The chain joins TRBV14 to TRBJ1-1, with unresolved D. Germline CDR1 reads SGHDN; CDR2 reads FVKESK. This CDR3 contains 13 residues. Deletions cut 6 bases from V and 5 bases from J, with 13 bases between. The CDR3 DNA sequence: TGTGCCAGCAGTAGGGCGTTAGGGACTGAAGCTTTCTTT. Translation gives CASSRALGTEAFF.

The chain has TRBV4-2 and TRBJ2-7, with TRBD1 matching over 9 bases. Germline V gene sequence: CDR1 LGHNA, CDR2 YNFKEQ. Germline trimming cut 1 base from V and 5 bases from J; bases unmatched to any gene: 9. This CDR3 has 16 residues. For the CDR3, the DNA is TGTGCCAGCAGCCAAGGGCTCGGACAGGGGTACCACGAGCAGTACTTC. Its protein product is CASSQGLGQGYHEQYF.

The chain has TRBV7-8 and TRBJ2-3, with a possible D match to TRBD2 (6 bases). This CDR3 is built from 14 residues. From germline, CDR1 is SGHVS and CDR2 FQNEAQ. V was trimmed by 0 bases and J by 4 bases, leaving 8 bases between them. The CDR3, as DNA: TGTGCCAGCAGCTTAGCGGGGGGTGCAGATACGCAGTATTTT. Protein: CASSLAGGADTQYF.

CDR3 region: CASSPQPTAILHNEQFF. The CDR3 DNA reads as TGTGCCAGCAGCCCCCAGCCAACAGCGATACTACATAATGAGCAGTTCTTC. The chain combines TRBV9 with TRBJ2-1; D is uncertain. Looked up from germline, CDR1 is SGDLS and CDR2 is YYNGEE. This CDR3 has 17 amino acids. V was pared by 4 bases and J by 7 bases, with 24 bases between.

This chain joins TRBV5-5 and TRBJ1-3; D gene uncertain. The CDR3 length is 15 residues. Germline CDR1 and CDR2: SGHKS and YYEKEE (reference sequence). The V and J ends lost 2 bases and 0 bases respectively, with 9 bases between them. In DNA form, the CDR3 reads TGTGCCAGCAGCTTTGACCCGAGCTCTGGAAACACCATATATTTT. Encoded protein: CASSFDPSSGNTIYF. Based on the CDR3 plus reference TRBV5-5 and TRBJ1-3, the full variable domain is DAGVTQSPTHLIKTRGQQVTLRCSPISGHKSVSWYQQVLGQGPQFIFQYYEKEERGRGNFPDRFSARQFPNYSSELNVNALLLGDSALYLCASSFDPSSGNTIYFGEGSWLTVV.

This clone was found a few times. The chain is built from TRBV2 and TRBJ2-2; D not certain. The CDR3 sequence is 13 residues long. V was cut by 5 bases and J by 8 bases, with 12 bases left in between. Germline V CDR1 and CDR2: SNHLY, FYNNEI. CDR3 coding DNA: TGTGCCAGCAGTCCTACAGTGACGGGGGAGCTGTTTTTT. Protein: CASSPTVTGELFF.

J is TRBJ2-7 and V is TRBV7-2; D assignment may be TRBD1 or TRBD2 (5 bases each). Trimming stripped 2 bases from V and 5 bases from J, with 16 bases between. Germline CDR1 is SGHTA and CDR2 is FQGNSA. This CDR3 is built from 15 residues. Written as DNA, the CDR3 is TGTGCCAGCAGCTTAAATAGGGGTGGTAGCGACGAGCAGTACTTC. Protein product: CASSLNRGGSDEQYF.

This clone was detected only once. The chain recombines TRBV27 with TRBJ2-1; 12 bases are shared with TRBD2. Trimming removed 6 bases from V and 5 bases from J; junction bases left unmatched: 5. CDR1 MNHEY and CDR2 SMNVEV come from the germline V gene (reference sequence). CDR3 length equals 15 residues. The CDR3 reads CASSDGLAGNNEQFF. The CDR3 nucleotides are TGTGCCAGCAGCGATGGACTAGCGGGGAACAATGAGCAGTTCTTC.

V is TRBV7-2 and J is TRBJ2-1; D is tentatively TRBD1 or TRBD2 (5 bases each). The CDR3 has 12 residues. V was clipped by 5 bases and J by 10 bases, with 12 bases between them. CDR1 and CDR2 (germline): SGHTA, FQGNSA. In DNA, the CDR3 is TGTGCCAGCAGCCTCGGGACCCCAGAGCAGTTCTTC. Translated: CASSLGTPEQFF.

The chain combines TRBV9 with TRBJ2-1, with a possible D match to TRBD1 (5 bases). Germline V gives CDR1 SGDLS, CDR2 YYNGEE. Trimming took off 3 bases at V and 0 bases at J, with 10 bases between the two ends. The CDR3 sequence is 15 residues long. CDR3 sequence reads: CASSEDISSYNEQFF. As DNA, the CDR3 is TGTGCCAGCAGCGAGGACATAAGCTCCTACAATGAGCAGTTCTTC.

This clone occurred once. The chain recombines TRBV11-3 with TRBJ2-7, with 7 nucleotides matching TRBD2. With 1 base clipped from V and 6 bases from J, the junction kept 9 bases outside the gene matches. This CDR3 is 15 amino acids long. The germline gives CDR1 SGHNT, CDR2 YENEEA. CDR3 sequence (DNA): TGTGCCAGCAGCTTAGTGGGGGGACTATGCTGCGAGCAGTACTTC. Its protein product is CASSLVGGLCCEQYF.